The present T cell receptor beta chain was sequenced within a study of CD8 T cells in ankylosing spondylitis (dated by TCRdb to 2017 to 2019). For the wider study: The study set out to find disease-linked TCR variants by profiling T cell receptor beta repertoires in ankylosing spondylitis patients and healthy donors. The whole study cohort included under 140 healthy donors and under 30 ankylosing spondylitis patients. Peripheral blood was sampled, and synovial fluid was additionally collected from ankylosing spondylitis patients.

Findings and caveats that apply to the study as a whole: A TCR beta motif made up of about eight highly homologous amino acid variants appeared to be characteristic of blood from ankylosing spondylitis patients. A CD8+ phenotype was shown by the disease-linked clones, which were found at relatively low frequencies in peripheral blood. Some motif variants were previously reported in synovial fluid and blood of reactive arthritis patients, suggesting common disease-initiation mechanisms. According to the report, matched synovial fluid samples from ankylosing spondylitis patients were significantly enriched for the disease-linked clones.

TCRdb lists the instrument as Illumina HiSeq 2500. Quantitative 5'-RACE with molecular barcodes was the method used to prepare the TCR beta libraries. In the original analysis: Disease-linked TCR variants were identified with a new computational method built on a probabilistic model of VDJ rearrangement. Using fastp at Q25 and MiXCR, TCRdb reprocessed the public reads and kept productive beta chains. Entries that share a CDR3 protein sequence are merged under the most common genes and DNA. These V and J calls originate from TCRdb's pipeline instead of the authors' own analysis. The sample records around 220,000 distinct CDR3 sequences, around 19% of which are singletons. In total, the top ten clones hold roughly 43% of the sample. This clonotype was seen a few times. It has no known antigen specificity. Base qualities are not at hand, and no much larger clone is one base apart. CDR1 and CDR2 are drawn from the germline V gene (reference sequence): GTSNPN, SVGIG. The CDR3 contains 17 residues, cysteine and phenylalanine counted. Kept here is only the CDR3 DNA, which spans 51 bases and is read in frame from base 1. Compared with germline, V lacks 3 bases and J lacks 5 bases; bases without a gene match: 15.

Material for sequencing was blood, either unsorted or a sorted T cell fraction (not recorded which). The rearranged chain carries TRBV30 and TRBJ1-2; a stretch of 10 junction bases matches TRBD1. The sequence came from a male donor with ankylosing spondylitis. The DNA sequence is as follows: TGTGCCTGGAGCGATCCGGGACAGGGGCCCTCGGGGTATGGCTACACCTTC. The encoded protein is CAWSDPGQGPSGYGYTF.